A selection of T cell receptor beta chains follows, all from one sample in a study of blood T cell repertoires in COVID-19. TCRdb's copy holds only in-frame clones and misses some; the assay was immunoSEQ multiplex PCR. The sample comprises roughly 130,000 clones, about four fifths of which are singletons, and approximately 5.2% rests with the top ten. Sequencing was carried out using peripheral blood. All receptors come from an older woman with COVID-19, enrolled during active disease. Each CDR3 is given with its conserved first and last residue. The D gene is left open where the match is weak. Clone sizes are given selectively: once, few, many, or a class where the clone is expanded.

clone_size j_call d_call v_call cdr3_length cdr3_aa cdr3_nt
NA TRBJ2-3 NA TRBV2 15 CASSEARGRTNTQYF TGTGCCAGCAGTGAAGCGCGGGGGCGCACAAATACGCAGTATTTT
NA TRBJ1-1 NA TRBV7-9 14 CASSFRGESTEAFF TGTGCCAGCAGCTTCAGGGGAGAGAGCACTGAAGCTTTCTTT
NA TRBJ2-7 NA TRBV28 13 CASSWGSRYEQYF TGTGCCAGCAGTTGGGGCTCCCGCTACGAGCAGTACTTC
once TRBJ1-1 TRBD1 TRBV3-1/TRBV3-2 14 CASSQTGENTEAFF TGTGCCAGCAGCCAGACAGGGGAGAACACTGAAGCTTTCTTT
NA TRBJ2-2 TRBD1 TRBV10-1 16 CASSESGTGETGELFF TGCGCCAGCAGTGAGTCAGGGACAGGGGAGACCGGGGAGCTGTTTTTT
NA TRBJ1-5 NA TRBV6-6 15 CASSMAGGSNQPQHF TGTGCCAGCAGCATGGCGGGGGGAAGCAATCAGCCCCAGCATTTT
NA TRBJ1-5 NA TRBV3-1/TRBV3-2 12 CASSQGIEPQHF TGTGCCAGCAGCCAAGGTATTGAGCCCCAGCATTTT
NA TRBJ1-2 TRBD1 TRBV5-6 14 CASSSDRGVYGYTF TGTGCCAGCAGCTCAGACAGGGGAGTATATGGCTACACCTTC
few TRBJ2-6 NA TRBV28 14 CASSFEAGANVLTF TGTGCCAGCAGTTTCGAGGCTGGGGCCAACGTCCTGACTTTC
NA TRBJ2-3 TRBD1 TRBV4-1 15 CASSQWGQSTDTQYF TGCGCCAGCAGCCAATGGGGACAGAGCACAGATACGCAGTATTTT
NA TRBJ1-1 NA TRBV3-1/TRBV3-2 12 CASSQGPGEAFF TGTGCCAGCAGCCAAGGTCCTGGCGAAGCTTTCTTT
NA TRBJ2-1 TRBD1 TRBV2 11 CASSAGTAQFF TGTGCCAGCAGCGCTGGGACAGCCCAGTTCTTC
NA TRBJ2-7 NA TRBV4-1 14 CASSQADKPYEQYF TGCGCCAGCAGCCAAGCCGACAAGCCCTACGAGCAGTACTTC
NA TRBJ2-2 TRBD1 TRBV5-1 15 CASSGSRGQSGELFF TGCGCCAGCAGCGGAAGCAGGGGGCAGTCCGGGGAGCTGTTTTTT
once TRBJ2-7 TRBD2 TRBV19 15 CASSPSAGASYEQYF TGTGCCAGTAGCCCTTCAGCGGGGGCCTCCTACGAGCAGTACTTC
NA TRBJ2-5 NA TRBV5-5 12 CASSLVSGTQYF TGTGCCAGCAGCTTGGTTTCCGGGACCCAGTACTTC
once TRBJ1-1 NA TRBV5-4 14 CASSLDRANTEAFF TGTGCCAGCAGCTTGGACAGGGCGAACACTGAAGCTTTCTTT
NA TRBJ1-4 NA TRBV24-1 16 CATNAGQGSVGEKLFF TGTGCCACCAATGCTGGCCAGGGCTCTGTGGGTGAAAAACTGTTTTTT
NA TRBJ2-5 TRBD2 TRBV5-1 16 CASSLVGTSGGETQYF TGCGCCAGCAGCTTGGTCGGGACTAGCGGGGGGGAGACCCAGTACTTC
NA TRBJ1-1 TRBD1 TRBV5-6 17 CASSSLSGTGMNTEAFF TGTGCCAGCAGCAGTTTATCGGGGACAGGGATGAACACTGAAGCTTTCTTT
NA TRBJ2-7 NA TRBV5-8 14 CASSLEGGPYEQYF TGTGCCAGCAGCTTGGAGGGGGGGCCCTACGAGCAGTACTTC
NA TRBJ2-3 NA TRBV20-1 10 CSAYTDTQYF TGCAGTGCTTACACAGATACGCAGTATTTT
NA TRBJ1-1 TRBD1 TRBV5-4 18 CASRPPPGQGAGDTEAFF TGTGCCAGCAGGCCTCCACCGGGACAGGGGGCGGGTGACACTGAAGCTTTCTTT
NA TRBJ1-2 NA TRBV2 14 CASSENSKIYGYTF TGTGCCAGCAGTGAAAACTCTAAGATCTATGGCTACACCTTC
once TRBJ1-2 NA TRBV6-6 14 CASSYDWLGYGYTF TGTGCCAGCAGTTATGATTGGCTTGGCTATGGCTACACCTTC